The rows below give T cell receptor beta chains drawn from one sample of a study of Graves' ophthalmopathy and Graves' hyperthyroidism. MiXCR, applied by TCRdb to the multiplex PCR reads, yields one record per CDR3 protein. The table includes 200,000 to 250,000 distinct CDR3 sequences, just under 30% detected once. The sequencing sample was made of peripheral blood. The receptors originated from a man aged 45-65 years with Graves' ophthalmopathy. Each CDR3 is given with its conserved first and last residue. The D gene is left open where the match is weak. Rows give clone size only sometimes, using once, few, many, or a class for an expanded clone.

TRBJ2-5 | TRBV5-1 | NA | NA | TGCGCCAGCACTTTTCAGGGAAGTCAAGAGACCCAGTACTTC | CASTFQGSQETQYF
TRBJ2-5 | TRBV6-5 | NA | few | TGTGCCAGCAGTTACGGGGGACACAGGCGCCAAGAGACCCAGTACTTC | CASSYGGHRRQETQYF
TRBJ2-7 | TRBV28 | TRBD1 | many | TGTGCCAGCAGTCCCCCCGCGGGACAGGACTCCTACGAGCAGTACTTC | CASSPPAGQDSYEQYF
TRBJ2-2 | TRBV28 | NA | many | TGTGCCAGCAGTTGGACAATCGCGAACACCGGGGAGCTGTTTTTT | CASSWTIANTGELFF
TRBJ1-1 | TRBV28 | NA | NA | TGTGCCAGCAGTACGGGCGGCGAGCGCACTGAAGCTTTCTTT | CASSTGGERTEAFF
TRBJ2-7 | TRBV6-1 | TRBD1 | NA | TGTGCCAGCAGCGCCGGGACAGGGCGCTACGAGCAGTACTTC | CASSAGTGRYEQYF
TRBJ1-2 | TRBV4-1 | NA | many | TGCGCCAGCAGCCAATTTTGGAGGGACCGTATTTGGGTATTCTATGGCTACACCTTC | CASSQFWRDRIWVFYGYTF
TRBJ2-7 | TRBV5-1 | NA | medium-sized | TGTGCCAGCAGTTTAGGTTACGAGCAGTACTTC | CASSLGYEQYF
TRBJ2-5 | TRBV11-2 | NA | NA | TGTGCCAGCAGCTTAGCTTTCGGTTCAGAGACCCAGTACTTC | CASSLAFGSETQYF
TRBJ2-4 | TRBV6-1 | TRBD1 | many | TGTGCCAGCAGATCGACAGGGCTTGGCAAAAACATTCAGTACTTC | CASRSTGLGKNIQYF
TRBJ1-2 | TRBV7-9 | NA | few | TGTGCCAGCAGCTTCCGGGACACCGGCTACACCTTC | CASSFRDTGYTF
TRBJ1-6 | TRBV10-3 | NA | NA | TGTGCCATCAGTACGGGAGTGGGTAATTCACCCCTCCACTTT | CAISTGVGNSPLHF
TRBJ2-2 | TRBV24-1 | NA | many | TGTGCCACGGTAACCGGGACAATCAACATTCGGACCGGGGAGCTGTTTTTT | CATVTGTINIRTGELFF
TRBJ1-1 | TRBV12-3/TRBV12-4 | NA | NA | TGTGCCAGCAAACAGGGAGGTGGTACTGAAGCTTTCTTT | CASKQGGGTEAFF
TRBJ2-6 | TRBV30 | NA | many | TGTGCCGGGTCAACCGGGGCCAACGTCCTGACTTTC | CAGSTGANVLTF
TRBJ2-7 | TRBV6-5 | TRBD1 | NA | TGTGCCAGCAGTTCACCGAGACAGGGGTTCTACGAGCAGTACTTC | CASSSPRQGFYEQYF
TRBJ2-2 | TRBV6-1 | TRBD2 | many | TGTGCCAGCAGTGCCTTGGCGGGAGACACCGGGGAGCTGTTTTTT | CASSALAGDTGELFF
TRBJ2-7 | TRBV6-1 | NA | few | TGTGCCAGCAGACCAACGGCCGGAACCTACGAGCAGTACTTC | CASRPTAGTYEQYF
TRBJ1-5 | TRBV12-3/TRBV12-4 | TRBD1 | NA | TGTGCCAGCAGTGGGACAGGGCCCATAGGGGCCCAGCATTTT | CASSGTGPIGAQHF
TRBJ1-4 | TRBV11-2 | TRBD1 | many | TGTGCCAGCAGCTTAGATAAGATTTCGACAGGGGTGAAAGGAACTAATGAAAAACTGTTTTTT | CASSLDKISTGVKGTNEKLFF
TRBJ1-2 | TRBV7-2 | NA | NA | TGTGCCAGCAGCCCTGCGGGAGCAGGCTACACCTTC | CASSPAGAGYTF
TRBJ1-1 | TRBV7-9 | TRBD1 | many | TGTGCCAGCAGCTTGGTGGGACAGGGAAACACTGAAGCTTTCTTT | CASSLVGQGNTEAFF
TRBJ1-2 | TRBV15 | TRBD1 | NA | TGTGCCACCAGTTGGACAGGGGAACCCTATGGCTACACCTTC | CATSWTGEPYGYTF
TRBJ2-7 | TRBV28 | NA | many | TGTGCCATGTCGGCACCAAGCTCCTACGAGCAGTACTTC | CAMSAPSSYEQYF
TRBJ1-5 | TRBV6-1 | TRBD1 | NA | TGTGCCAGCAGGGTAACTCCGGGACAGGGGAGCAATCAGCCCCAGCATTTT | CASRVTPGQGSNQPQHF
TRBJ1-6 | TRBV6-2/TRBV6-3 | NA | once | TGTGCCAGCAGTTACGATCCGGGAAATTCACCCCTCCACTTT | CASSYDPGNSPLHF
TRBJ1-1 | TRBV28 | NA | many | TGTGCCAGCACCCCTGGGGGAGGGGGAGGTTACACTGAAGCTTTCTTT | CASTPGGGGGYTEAFF
TRBJ1-2 | TRBV30 | NA | NA | TGTGCCTGGAAGGAGGGGGGCTATGGCTACACCTTC | CAWKEGGYGYTF
TRBJ1-5 | TRBV27 | NA | many | TGTGCCAGCAGTGGGGACGGACGGCCCCAGCATTTT | CASSGDGRPQHF
TRBJ2-7 | TRBV6-2/TRBV6-3 | TRBD2 | NA | TGTGCCAGCAGTTACATCGGGACTAGCGCCTACGAGCAGTACTTC | CASSYIGTSAYEQYF
TRBJ2-5 | TRBV24-1 | TRBD1 | NA | TGTGCCACCAGTGATATCCGACAGGGTGGAGAGACCCAGTACTTC | CATSDIRQGGETQYF
TRBJ1-1 | TRBV28 | TRBD1 | NA | TGTGCCAGCAGTTTAAGGGACAGGGACACTGAAGCTTTCTTT | CASSLRDRDTEAFF
TRBJ1-2 | TRBV29-1 | NA | many | TGCAGCGTTGAAGCTGAGACCCCTGGCTACACCTTC | CSVEAETPGYTF
TRBJ1-1 | TRBV7-8 | NA | many | TGTGCCAGCAGCTTAAGAGACACTGAAGCTTTCTTT | CASSLRDTEAFF
TRBJ2-5 | TRBV28 | TRBD2 | NA | TGTGCCAGCAGCAAAGGGACTAGCGGAGGGGTAGAGACCCAGTACTTC | CASSKGTSGGVETQYF
TRBJ1-1 | TRBV6-1 | TRBD1 | once | TGTGCCAGCAGTCGACAGGGGACTCCTGAAGCTTTCTTT | CASSRQGTPEAFF
TRBJ2-7 | TRBV6-1 | TRBD2 | NA | TGTGCCAGCAGGCCGGGACTACCGCCCTACGAGCAGTACTTC | CASRPGLPPYEQYF
TRBJ2-5 | TRBV7-8 | NA | NA | TGTGCCAGCAGCTTAGCTGGGAGGTCGCAAGAGACCCAGTACTTC | CASSLAGRSQETQYF
TRBJ2-5 | TRBV4-1 | TRBD2 | many | TGCGCCAGCAGCCAAGTCCCGACTAGCGGGAGAGAAGAGACCCAGTACTTC | CASSQVPTSGREETQYF
TRBJ2-2 | TRBV9 | NA | many | TGTGCCAGCAGCGTAGGGGGTGCGGACACCGGGGAGCTGTTTTTT | CASSVGGADTGELFF
TRBJ1-2 | TRBV12-3/TRBV12-4 | NA | NA | TGTGCCAGCAGTTTATCCCTAACTCCCGTCGATGGCTACACCTTC | CASSLSLTPVDGYTF
TRBJ2-2 | TRBV10-3 | NA | many | TGTGCCATCAGTGAAACAGGGAAGAACACCGGGGAGCTGTTTTTT | CAISETGKNTGELFF
TRBJ1-6 | TRBV19 | NA | many | TGTGCCAGTAGTATAGACAGACTTTCACCCCTCCACTTT | CASSIDRLSPLHF
TRBJ2-2 | TRBV3-1 | NA | many | TGTGCCAGCAGAGCGATCGGGGAGCTGTTTTTT | CASRAIGELFF
TRBJ1-2 | TRBV6-2/TRBV6-3 | TRBD1 | once | TGTGCCAGCAGTTCTACTGTAAACAGGGGGCATATCGATGGCTACACCTTC | CASSSTVNRGHIDGYTF
TRBJ1-5 | TRBV29-1 | NA | NA | TGCAGCGTTGAAGGTTTCAGGGAAGCAGATCAGCCCCAGCATTTT | CSVEGFREADQPQHF